The 18 T cell receptor beta chains reported below all come from one sample, sequenced in a study of HIV-infected patients and healthy controls. TCRdb itself ran the 5' RACE reads through MiXCR, one entry per CDR3 protein. The repertoire consists of about 70,000 distinct CDR3 sequences, with around 17% occurring once and the leading ten covering around 6%. The sequencing input was CD4+ T cells from blood. The receptors were sampled from a human donor in good health.

This clonotype was observed a handful of times. The chain joins TRBV3-1 to TRBJ1-2, with unresolved D. The germline CDR1 and CDR2 sequences are LGHDT and YNNKEL (reference sequence). Trimming left V 2 bases short and J 4 bases short, with 8 bases between. The CDR3 is 13 amino acids. CDR3 bases: TGTGCCAGCAGCCAATACGCAGGCTATGGCTACACCTTC. This codes for CASSQYAGYGYTF.

To note about this clonotype: A much larger clone differs from this one at a single base, so this may be a read error. This rearrangement joins TRBV12-3 or TRBV12-4 to TRBJ2-1; no reliable D call. This CDR3 region has 16 residues. The CDR3: CTSNLARGRFNNEQFF. DNA for the CDR3: TGTACCAGCAACTTGGCTCGCGGACGGTTCAACAATGAGCAGTTCTTC.

The CDR3 loop is CASSSTGPKNYGYTF. The CDR3 nucleotides read TGTGCCAGCAGCTCGACAGGACCGAAGAACTATGGCTACACCTTC. The chain has TRBV28 and TRBJ1-2, with a weak D call TRBD1 (6 bases). This CDR3 spans 15 amino acids. The V gene lost 6 bases and the J gene lost 2 bases, with 16 bases spanning the gap. Germline lookup yields CDR1 MDHEN and CDR2 SYDVKM.

V usage is TRBV20-1 and J usage is TRBJ1-2; D perhaps matches TRBD1 (6 bases). This CDR3 is built from 13 residues. V shed 1 base and J shed 3 bases, with 9 bases lying between them. CDR1 and CDR2 (germline): DFQATT, SNEGSKA (reference sequence). The DNA for the CDR3 is TGCAGTGCTAGAGCCTACAGGGACTATGGCTACACCTTC. It yields the protein CSARAYRDYGYTF.

This clonotype was detected only a few times. V gene TRBV12-3 or TRBV12-4 combines with J gene TRBJ2-7; D uncertain. The CDR3 is 14 amino acids. Between the trimmed V and J ends, which lost 6 bases and 3 bases, there was a span of 15 bases. The CDR3 is CASSQRIRNYEQYF. The CDR3 DNA is TGTGCCAGCAGCCAGAGAATACGGAACTACGAGCAGTACTTC.

This clonotype has at least ten counts. This rearrangement joins TRBV7-9 to TRBJ2-7, with 11 positions matching TRBD2. This CDR3 is 15 amino acids long. Germline CDR1 and CDR2: SEHNR and FQNEAQ (reference sequence). J lost 1 base, V lost 5 bases, and 4 bases had no gene match. CDR3 sequence reads: CASSPRTSGSYEQYF. In DNA, the CDR3 is TGTGCCAGCAGCCCACGGACTAGCGGGTCCTACGAGCAGTACTTC.

This clonotype was seen only a few times. The chain couples TRBV6-6 to TRBJ2-7; possible D gene TRBD1, 6 bases. Germline V gives CDR1 MNHNY, CDR2 SVGAGI (reference sequence). V lost 4 bases and J lost 0, with 13 bases in between. The CDR3 is 15 residues long. CDR3: CASSSLQGNSYEQYF. The CDR3 DNA follows: TGTGCCAGCAGTTCCCTCCAGGGGAACTCCTACGAGCAGTACTTC.

This clonotype was seen many times. The V gene is TRBV6-5, the J gene TRBJ2-6; no definite D call. The CDR3 length is 16 residues. Germline CDR1 is MNHEY and CDR2 is SVGAGI. V lost 6 bases to trimming and J lost 2 bases, with 14 bases between them. The CDR3 is CASSLVPYAGANVLTF. The CDR3 DNA is TGTGCCAGCAGCCTAGTACCTTACGCTGGGGCCAACGTCCTGACTTTC.

The table lists this clonotype with a few counts. The chain couples TRBV6-2 or TRBV6-3 to TRBJ1-1; D is unresolved. V lost 5 bases to trimming and J lost 8 bases, with 18 bases between them. CDR1 and CDR2 from the germline V gene are MNHEY and SVGEGT. The CDR3 has 14 residues. CDR3 in DNA: TGTGCCAGCAGTGAAAGGGCCGCGCGCAGGGAAGCTTTCTTT. This translates into CASSERAARREAFF.

This clonotype was counted at least ten times. This sequence joins TRBV18 and TRBJ2-7; TRBD1 matches 9 bases. CDR1 and CDR2 from the germline V gene are KGHSH and LQKENI. Unmatched junction bases numbered 9, after V lost 2 bases and J lost 1 base. The CDR3 totals 17 residues. The CDR3 is CASSPVFGTGISYEQYF. CDR3 bases: TGTGCCAGCTCACCAGTCTTCGGGACAGGGATTTCCTACGAGCAGTACTTC. The whole variable domain, filled in from reference TRBV18 and TRBJ2-7, reads NAGVMQNPRHLVRRRGQEARLRCSPMKGHSHVYWYRQLPEEGLKFMVYLQKENIIDESGMPKERFSAEFPKEGPSILRIQQVVRGDSAAYFCASSPVFGTGISYEQYFGPGTRLTVT.

The V and J genes are TRBV7-2 and TRBJ2-5; D perhaps matches TRBD2 (5 bases). CDR1 is SGHTA and CDR2 is FQGNSA in the germline V gene. This CDR3 has 15 residues. The V end was cut by 3 bases, the J end by 2 bases, with 13 bases between. CDR3 coding DNA: TGTGCCAGCAGCTTTCGAGCGACTACACAAGAGACCCAGTACTTC. Protein sequence: CASSFRATTQETQYF.

The V call is TRBV20-1, the J call TRBJ2-7; a weak D match, TRBD2 (5 bases). The CDR3 length is 14 residues. Germline CDR1 and CDR2: DFQATT and SNEGSKA (reference sequence). The V gene lost 6 bases and the J gene lost 3 bases, with 18 bases spanning the gap. The CDR3 here is CSAKGLAGRYEQYF. CDR3 bases: TGCAGTGCGAAGGGCCTAGCAGGACGCTACGAGCAGTACTTC.

This clonotype has ten or more counts. The gene calls are TRBV6-2 or TRBV6-3 and TRBJ1-1, with a tentative D call TRBD1 (5 bases). The CDR3 has 14 amino acids. V lost 6 bases, J lost 2 bases, and 13 bases lay in between. Germline V gives CDR1 MNHEY, CDR2 SVGEGT. In nucleotides, the CDR3 is TGTGCCAGCAGCTCCACAGGAGCCAACACTGAAGCTTTCTTT. It yields the protein CASSSTGANTEAFF.

The CDR3 DNA reads as TGTGCCAGCAGCTTGCACCTCTACGAGCAGTACTTC. Its translation is CASSLHLYEQYF. The J gene is TRBJ2-7, the V gene TRBV7-2; D remains ambiguous. The ends were cut back, 3 bases at V and 3 bases at J, with 6 bases in the middle. CDR3 length: 12 residues. CDR1 is SGHTA, CDR2 FQGNSA, per germline.

The V and J genes are TRBV7-9 and TRBJ1-2; D is unresolved. The ends were cut back, 1 base at V and 4 bases at J, with 13 bases in the middle. Germline-derived CDR1 and CDR2 are SEHNR and FQNEAQ (reference sequence). The CDR3 loop spans 15 amino acids. The CDR3 DNA reads TGTGCCAGCAGCTTAGAAGTTAGCGCGATCTATGGCTACACCTTC. Translated: CASSLEVSAIYGYTF. The full variable domain, its missing parts supplied by reference TRBV7-9 and TRBJ1-2, is DTGVSQNPRHKITKRGQNVTFRCDPISEHNRLYWYRQTLGQGPEFLTYFQNEAQLEKSRLLSDRFSAERPKGSFSTLEIQRTEQGDSAMYLCASSLEVSAIYGYTFGSGTRLTVV.

The rearrangement joins TRBV6-2 or TRBV6-3 to TRBJ2-7; 7 bases line up with TRBD1. The CDR3 is 14 amino acids. Germline V CDR1 and CDR2: MNHEY, SVGEGT. Trimming took 5 bases from V and 6 from J; bases not matched to a gene: 10. CDR3 protein: CASSNQGGLGEQYF. CDR3 DNA: TGTGCCAGCAGTAACCAAGGGGGCCTGGGCGAGCAGTACTTC.

The J gene is TRBJ1-6, the V gene TRBV7-9; tentative D call: TRBD1 (5 bases). This CDR3 contains 15 residues. V was trimmed by 1 base and J by 8 bases, leaving 12 bases between them. In germline, CDR1 is SEHNR, CDR2 FQNEAQ (reference sequence). In DNA form, the CDR3 reads TGTGCCAGCAGCTTAGGAGTCGGGGGTGATTCACCCCTCCACTTT. Translated: CASSLGVGGDSPLHF.

The chain links TRBV14 to TRBJ1-2, with D possibly TRBD1 on 6 matching bases. The CDR3 spans 16 residues. Germline V gives CDR1 SGHDN, CDR2 FVKESK. Trimming removed 1 base from V and 0 bases from J, with 12 bases in between. The CDR3 reads CASSQGHQGPNYGYTF. The DNA of the CDR3 is TGTGCCAGCAGCCAAGGCCATCAGGGGCCTAACTATGGCTACACCTTC.